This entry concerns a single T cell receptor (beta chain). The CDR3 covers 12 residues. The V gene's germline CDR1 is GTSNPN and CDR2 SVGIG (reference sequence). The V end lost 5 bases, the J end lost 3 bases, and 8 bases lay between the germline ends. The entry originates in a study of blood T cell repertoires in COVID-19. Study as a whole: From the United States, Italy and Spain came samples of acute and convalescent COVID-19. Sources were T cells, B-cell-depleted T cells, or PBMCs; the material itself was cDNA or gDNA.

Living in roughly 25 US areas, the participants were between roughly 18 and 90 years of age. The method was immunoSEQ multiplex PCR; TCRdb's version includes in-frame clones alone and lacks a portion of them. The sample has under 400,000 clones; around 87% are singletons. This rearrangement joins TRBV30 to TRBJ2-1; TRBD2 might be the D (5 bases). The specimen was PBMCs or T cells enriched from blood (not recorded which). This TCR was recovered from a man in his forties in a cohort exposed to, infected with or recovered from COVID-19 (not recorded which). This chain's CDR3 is CAWDYDYNEQFF. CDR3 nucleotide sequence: TGTGCCTGGGACTACGACTACAATGAGCAGTTCTTC. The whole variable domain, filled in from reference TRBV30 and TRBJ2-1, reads SQTIHQWPATLVQPVGSPLSLECTVEGTSNPNLYWYRQAAGRGLQLLFYSVGIGQISSEVPQNLSASRPQDRQFILSSKKLLLSDSGFYLCAWDYDYNEQFFGPGTRLTVL.